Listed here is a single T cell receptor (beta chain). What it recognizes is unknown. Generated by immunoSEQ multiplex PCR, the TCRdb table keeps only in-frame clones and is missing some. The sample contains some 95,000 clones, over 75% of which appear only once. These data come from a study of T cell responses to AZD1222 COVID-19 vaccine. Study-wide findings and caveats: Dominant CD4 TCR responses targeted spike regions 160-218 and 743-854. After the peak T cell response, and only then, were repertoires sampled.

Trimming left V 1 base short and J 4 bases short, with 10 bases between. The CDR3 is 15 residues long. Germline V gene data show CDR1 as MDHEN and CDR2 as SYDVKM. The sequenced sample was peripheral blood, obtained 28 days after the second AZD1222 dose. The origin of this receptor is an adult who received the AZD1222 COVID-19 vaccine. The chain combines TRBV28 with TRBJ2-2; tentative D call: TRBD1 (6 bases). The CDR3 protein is CASSLSQGGTGELFF. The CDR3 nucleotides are TGTGCCAGCAGTTTATCACAGGGCGGCACCGGGGAGCTGTTTTTT.